This TCR beta chain was documented in a study of T cell responses to AZD1222 COVID-19 vaccine. Study-level information: Whether given at about 4 or about 12 weeks, second doses were pooled.

Germline CDR1 is SQVTM and CDR2 is ANQGSEA. The CDR3 runs to 11 residues. The V and J ends lost 4 bases and 10 bases respectively, with 13 bases between them. Profiling relied on immunoSEQ multiplex PCR, and the TCRdb table lists in-frame clones only, not all of them. The table has around 95,000 clones, approximately 90% seen once. General study findings and limits: Among AZD1222 vaccinees, only six or seven were seropositive at baseline.

Turning to this clone: What it binds is unknown.

The rearrangement links TRBV29-1 to TRBJ1-1; TRBD1 is a possible D gene (6 bases). Sample: peripheral blood, taken on day 0 of AZD1222 vaccination. The receptor's source is an adult in good health. In DNA, the CDR3 is TGCAGCGTTGCGGGGTGGGGGCGAGCTTTCTTT. It yields the protein CSVAGWGRAFF.